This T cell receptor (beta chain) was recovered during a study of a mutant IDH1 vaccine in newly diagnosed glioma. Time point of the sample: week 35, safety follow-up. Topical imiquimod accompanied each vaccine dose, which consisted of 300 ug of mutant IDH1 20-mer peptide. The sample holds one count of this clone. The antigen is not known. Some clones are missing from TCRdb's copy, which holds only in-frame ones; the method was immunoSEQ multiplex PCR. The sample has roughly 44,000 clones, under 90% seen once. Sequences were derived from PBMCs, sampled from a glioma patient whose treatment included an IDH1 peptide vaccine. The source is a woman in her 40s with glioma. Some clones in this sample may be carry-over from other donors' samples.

The CDR3 DNA is TGTGCCAGCAGCTTTGGACGCACAGATACGCAGTATTTT. As protein: CASSFGRTDTQYF. V is TRBV5-6 and J is TRBJ2-3; no firm D call. V was trimmed by 2 bases and J by 1 base, leaving 5 bases between them. The CDR3 has 13 residues. CDR1 is SGHDT, CDR2 YYEEEE, per germline.